This T cell receptor (beta chain) was documented in a study of identical twins. TCRdb processed the 5' RACE reads anew with MiXCR; each CDR3 protein has one entry. The sample contains about 720,000 distinct CDR3 sequences, about 18% of which appear only once. The table lists this clonotype with a few counts. The CDR3 consists of 12 residues. CDR1 is ENHRY and CDR2 is SYGVKD in the germline V gene. V was shortened by 5 bases and J by 12 bases, with 14 bases between the two germline ends. The same sample was also used in a study of T cells expressing NK-cell markers. As that study records: Dominant NKG2C+ clonotype frequencies of roughly 1.0-7.5% of CD8+ T cells were measured in over 5 donors.

The receptor was derived from a woman under 30 in good health. The rearrangement uses TRBV10-3 and TRBJ1-5; a weak D match, TRBD1 (5 bases). The sequenced sample consisted of PBMCs. The CDR3 loop is CAISRSGDDQHF. For the CDR3, the DNA is TGTGCCATCAGTCGTTCCGGGGACGACCAGCATTTT.